This TCR beta chain derives from a study of Ad26.COV2.S vaccination and SARS-CoV-2 variants (dated by TCRdb to about 2021). Turning to the overall study: TCRbeta repertoire sequencing was used to assess the specificity and breadth of SARS-CoV-2-reactive T cell receptors after Ad26.COV2.S vaccination. A total of 32 samples were included in the TCR-sequenced set, comprising about 20 Ad26.COV2.S vaccine recipients, 5 placebo recipients and 8 SARS-CoV-2 convalescent individuals. The research as a whole found: After vaccination, spike-specific CD8+ and CD4+ T cell responses were reported to show substantial breadth. Higher spike-specific TCR breadth was observed in Ad26.COV2.S recipients than in placebo recipients (P = 0.0014). Vaccine and placebo recipients had comparable non-spike TCR breadth, which fits with the vaccine containing only spike. The authors noted that total T cell responses may have been underestimated by the TCR breadth and depth analyses.

The immunoSEQ Assay was used to sequence TCRbeta CDR3 regions. After extraction, genomic DNA underwent amplification by bias-controlled multiplex PCR, followed by high-throughput sequencing. On the study's bioinformatics: To quantify the absolute abundance of each unique TCRbeta CDR3 region, sequences were collapsed and filtered. T cell fraction was estimated by normalizing TCRbeta template counts to usable DNA, which was measured by amplifying reference genes present in all nucleated cells. Repertoire TCRs were annotated as SARS-CoV-2-specific when V gene, CDR3 amino acid sequence and J gene were exactly matched to a known reactive TCR set. The reference SARS-CoV-2 TCR set came from MIRA and was filtered for enrichment in COVID-19-positive ImmuneCODE repertoires, removing public or cross-reactive TCRs. Using the MIRA antigens, annotated TCRs were further analysed by specific ORF or by position within an ORF. Breadth was defined as the number of annotated unique rearrangements divided by the total number of unique productive rearrangements, and depth was defined as the summed frequency of the annotated unique rearrangements. Two-sided Wilcoxon rank-sum tests were applied when comparing TCR breadth between groups. Not all clones reach the TCRdb copy of this immuneACCESS table, which keeps in-frame sequences only. Checked studies attribute under half of the gap to unresolved V genes and leave the rest unexplained. V and J calls plus clone size are reproduced from that table; the DNA served to infer D and trimming. For this sample there are under 150,000 clones; approximately 90% appear just once. The ten largest make up around 5% of the sample.

For this clone: This clone's antigen is unknown. No base quality values were provided; no much bigger clone lies one nucleotide off.

The germline V gene specifies KGHSH as CDR1 and LQKENI as CDR2. The CDR3 measures 15 amino acids from cysteine to phenylalanine. Solely the CDR3 DNA is kept, with 45 bases framed from the first base. V loses 2 bases, J loses 2 bases, and the germline ends lie 9 bases apart. According to the study, the label for this sample's time point signals: individuals recovered from natural SARS-CoV-2 infection. Sequenced here: peripheral blood, sampled after recovery from COVID-19. The receptor was derived from a human donor who had recovered from COVID-19. Recombination joined TRBV18 with TRBJ1-4, with the D segment identity uncertain. The encoded CDR3 is CASSPGVLTNEKLFF. The nucleotide sequence is given as TGTGCCAGCTCACCAGGGGTTTTGACTAATGAAAAACTGTTTTTT.